One T cell receptor beta chain is described in this entry. Antigen unknown. This sample stems from a study of blood T cells in healthy people across ages. For the second PCR, which ran for roughly 6 to 12 cycles, a sample-barcoded 5' primer and a J-beta primer mix were used. TCRdb fed the 5' RACE reads into MiXCR, producing one record per CDR3 protein. Of 1.4 million to 1.5 million distinct CDR3 sequences listed, 42% were seen once; the top ten hold around 8%. The CDR3 spans 15 residues. Unmatched junction bases numbered 8, after V lost 5 bases and J lost 8 bases. Germline loops: CDR1 SGHAT, CDR2 FQNNGV. Ranging in age from roughly 6 to 95, the donors were healthy Caucasian individuals from Russia. Each donor's blood draw was 7.5 to 10 milliliters of peripheral blood. General study findings and limits: Bulk PBMC profiling left naive and antigen-experienced comparisons inconclusive.

The clonotype originates from a woman in her late teens or twenties in good health. Sequencing was performed on blood. J is TRBJ2-1 and V is TRBV11-2, with 11 bases identical to TRBD2. The CDR3 nucleotides read TGTGCCAGCAGCCTACTACTAGCGGGGGAATATGAGCAGTTCTTC. Its translation is CASSLLLAGEYEQFF.